What follows are 20 T cell receptor beta chains derived from one specimen sequenced in a study of beta chain features in type 1 diabetes. Every isolated RNA sample was fully reverse transcribed, so sequencing captured expressed TCRB transcripts. Assay: immunoSEQ multiplex PCR; the TCRdb copy retains only in-frame clones and omits some. This table holds a few hundred thousand clones, around 22% found once. No antigens are known for them. Findings and limits, study-wide: Significant though moderate, a shortening of TCRB CDR3s appeared in all four CD4+ subsets of Type 1 diabetes patients.

The sample taken for sequencing was naive CD4+ T cells from blood. These receptors were obtained from a woman between 25 and 40 years old with type 1 diabetes.

This clone has a handful of counts. The CDR3 loop reads CATSRDPSGRFTGELFF. The CDR3 DNA sequence: TGTGCCACCAGCAGAGATCCCAGCGGCCGATTCACCGGGGAGCTGTTTTTT. This chain links TRBV15 with TRBJ2-2; D might be TRBD2 (5 bases). Germline CDR1 reads LNHNV; CDR2 reads YYDKDF (reference sequence). The ends were cut back, 0 bases at V and 4 bases at J, with 15 bases in the middle. This CDR3 region has 17 residues.

This clone was detected only a few times. The genes are TRBV30 and TRBJ1-4; possible D gene TRBD1, 5 bases. The CDR3 runs 14 residues. Trimming pared 3 bases from V and 7 bases from J, leaving 15 bases between. Germline CDR1 GTSNPN, CDR2 SVGIG (reference sequence). CDR3 protein: CAWRLTEESEKLFF. The CDR3 DNA follows: TGTGCCTGGAGATTGACAGAGGAAAGTGAAAAACTGTTTTTT.

In its sample, this clone was seen a few times. The rearrangement joins TRBV25-1 to TRBJ1-4; D is unresolved. The CDR3 has 16 amino acids. Trimming removed 3 bases from V and 7 bases from J, with 18 bases in between. The germline CDR1 and CDR2 sequences are MGHDK and SYGVNS. The DNA of the CDR3 is TGTGCCAGCAGTGACCCGCGGGCCCGATGGGTTGAAAAACTGTTTTTT. This gives the protein CASSDPRARWVEKLFF.

This clone came up a few times. The V and J genes are TRBV29-1 and TRBJ2-1, with D unclear. CDR3 length equals 10 residues. CDR1 and CDR2 (germline): SQVTM, ANQGSEA. Trimming removed 3 bases from V and 12 bases from J, with 9 bases in between. The CDR3 coding sequence is TGCAGCGTTGATTCCCCTATGCAGTTCTTC. It codes for CSVDSPMQFF.

The chain combines TRBV5-8 with TRBJ2-7; 8 bases map to TRBD1. J lost 3 bases, V lost 2 bases, and 1 base had no gene match. The germline V gene encodes CDR1 SGHTS and CDR2 YDEGEE. CDR3 length equals 13 residues. The CDR3 bases are TGTGCCAGCAGCTTCGACAGGGGCTACGAGCAGTACTTC. This encodes CASSFDRGYEQYF. The full variable domain, its missing parts supplied by reference TRBV5-8 and TRBJ2-7, is EAGVTQSPTHLIKTRGQQATLRCSPISGHTSVYWYQQALGLGLQFLLWYDEGEERNRGNFPPRFSGRQFPNYSSELNVNALELEDSALYLCASSFDRGYEQYFGPGTRLTVT.

J is TRBJ1-1 and V is TRBV27; D not resolved. The CDR3 extends over 12 amino acids. The V end lost 2 bases, the J end lost 8 bases, and 9 bases lay between the germline ends. CDR1 MNHEY and CDR2 SMNVEV come from the germline V gene (reference sequence). Written as DNA, the CDR3 is TGTGCCAGCAGTTTAATTACGGGGGAAGCTTTCTTT. Protein sequence: CASSLITGEAFF.

This chain joins TRBV18 and TRBJ1-1; D gene ambiguous. CDR1 is KGHSH and CDR2 is LQKENI in the germline V gene. V lost 2 bases to trimming and J lost 7 bases, with 5 bases between them. The CDR3 consists of 11 residues. CDR3 DNA: TGTGCCAGCTCACCAGAGGTTGAAGCTTTCTTT. Encoded protein: CASSPEVEAFF.

Note on this clone: Mismatch with germline at one junction end may stem from a read error. The chain couples TRBV7-7 to TRBJ2-5; 11 bases map to TRBD2. CDR1 is SSHAT and CDR2 is FNYEAQ in the germline V gene (reference sequence). This CDR3 has 17 amino acids. The chain's CDR3 is CASSLLAGLAAQETQYF. Here the CDR3 DNA reads TGTGCTAGCAGCTTGCTTGCGGGACTAGCGGCACAAGAGACCCAGTACTTC.

This clone was seen a few times. The DNA of the CDR3 is TGTGCCAGCAGCTTGGGACTAGCGGGAGCAGAGACCCAGTACTTC. Translating gives CASSLGLAGAETQYF. The chain links TRBV5-4 to TRBJ2-5; the match to TRBD2 covers 12 bases. The trim removed 0 bases at V and 4 bases at J, leaving 1 base unmatched. The CDR3 is 15 residues long. Germline values: CDR1 SGHNT, CDR2 YYREEE (reference sequence). The variable domain in full, with the rest retrieved from reference TRBV5-4 and TRBJ2-5, is ETGVTQSPTHLIKTRGQQVTLRCSSQSGHNTVSWYQQALGQGPQFIFQYYREEENGRGNFPPRFSGLQFPNYSSELNVNALELDDSALYLCASSLGLAGAETQYFGPGTRLLVL.

Only a few counts were recorded for this clone. In DNA, the CDR3 is TGCGCCAGCAGCTTGGCAGGACAGACCTACGAGCAGTACTTC. This gives the protein CASSLAGQTYEQYF. The rearrangement joins TRBV5-1 to TRBJ2-7, with D perhaps matching TRBD1 (6 bases). Trimming removed 0 bases from V and 2 bases from J, with 9 bases in between. CDR1 and CDR2 from the germline V gene are SGHRS and YFSETQ. The length of the CDR3 is 14 residues.

The chain joins TRBV29-1 to TRBJ2-7, with D uncertain. Germline V CDR1 and CDR2: SQVTM, ANQGSEA. This CDR3 region has 13 residues. V was pared by 6 bases and J by 0 bases, with 12 bases between. CDR3 DNA sequence: TGCAGCGTCCCGAGCGTCAGCTCCTACGAGCAGTACTTC. Protein product: CSVPSVSSYEQYF.

This clone was observed a single time. J is TRBJ2-5 and V is TRBV27; 12 bases align to TRBD2. The ends lost 3 bases at V and 1 base at J; junction bases unmatched: 12. Germline values: CDR1 MNHEY, CDR2 SMNVEV (reference sequence). This CDR3 is built from 19 residues. The CDR3 sequence: CASSFRASGRAGIQETQYF. DNA for the CDR3: TGTGCCAGCAGTTTTCGGGCTAGCGGGAGGGCCGGGATCCAAGAGACCCAGTACTTC.

The sample holds one count of this clone. The J gene is TRBJ1-5, the V gene TRBV19; the D is unclear. Germline CDR1 LNHDA, CDR2 SQIVND (reference sequence). V lost 3 bases and J lost 7, with 10 bases in between. The CDR3 covers 13 residues. CDR3 DNA sequence: TGTGCCAGTAGTATTAGTCACGAACAGCCCCAGCATTTT. Translation gives CASSISHEQPQHF.

There are a few counts of this clone. The sample contains more than one DNA sequence encoding this CDR3. The chain links TRBV5-1 to TRBJ2-3; 7 nucleotides line up with TRBD2. CDR3 length: 15 amino acids. Germline trimming cut 4 bases from V and 3 bases from J; bases unmatched to any gene: 8. Per germline, CDR1 SGHRS and CDR2 YFSETQ. Written as DNA, the CDR3 is TGCGCCAGCAGCCTCCCGGGGGGTGGAACAGATACGCAGTATTTT. Encoded protein: CASSLPGGGTDTQYF.

The chain joins TRBV18 to TRBJ1-2; D gene unclear. V lost 3 bases and J 1 base, leaving 12 bases between the germline ends. The CDR3 has 15 amino acids. The germline V gene encodes CDR1 KGHSH and CDR2 LQKENI. The CDR3 spells CASSPRDFNNYGYTF. The CDR3 DNA follows: TGTGCCAGCTCACCGCGGGATTTTAATAACTATGGCTACACCTTC.

This chain connects TRBV9 to TRBJ2-1; 11 bases align to TRBD2. This CDR3 has 15 amino acids. The trim removed 4 bases at V and 8 bases at J, leaving 8 bases unmatched. CDR1 is SGDLS and CDR2 is YYNGEE in the germline V gene. The CDR3 nucleotides are TGTGCCAGCAGCTTGACTAGCGGGACGCTGGATGAGCAGTTCTTC. This sequence encodes CASSLTSGTLDEQFF.

This clone was picked up a small number of times. The chain employs TRBV4-2 and TRBJ2-7; 11 bases are shared with TRBD2. This CDR3 has 15 amino acids. J lost 2 bases, V lost 3 bases, and 3 bases had no gene match. Germline V gene lookup returns CDR1 LGHNA and CDR2 YNFKEQ. CDR3 coding DNA: TGTGCCAGCAGCCAGCGACTAGCGGGACCCTACGAGCAGTACTTC. Translating gives CASSQRLAGPYEQYF.

This rearrangement joins TRBV30 to TRBJ1-1; TRBD1 matches at 7 bases. The CDR3 is 14 amino acids. The germline V gene has CDR1 GTSNPN and CDR2 SVGIG (reference sequence). With 0 bases clipped from V and 2 bases from J, the junction kept 3 bases outside the gene matches. The CDR3 nucleotides read TGTGCCTGGAGTGTCGGGACAGATAACACTGAAGCTTTCTTT. Its translation is CAWSVGTDNTEAFF.

The chain employs TRBV4-2 and TRBJ1-1, with D possibly being TRBD1 (6 bases). V was clipped by 3 bases and J by 4 bases, with 9 bases between them. Germline CDR1 reads LGHNA; CDR2 reads YNFKEQ. CDR3 length: 13 amino acids. The CDR3: CASSHEGGTEAFF. The CDR3, as DNA: TGTGCCAGCAGCCATGAAGGGGGCACTGAAGCTTTCTTT.

The rearrangement uses TRBV9 and TRBJ2-3, with TRBD2 as a possible D gene (5 bases). In germline, CDR1 is SGDLS, CDR2 YYNGEE. This CDR3 spans 15 amino acids. The ends were cut back, 2 bases at V and 2 bases at J, with 12 bases in the middle. CDR3 amino acids: CASSVLSDPTDTQYF. The CDR3 DNA sequence: TGTGCCAGCAGCGTCCTTAGCGATCCCACAGATACGCAGTATTTT.